This is a list of T cell receptor beta chains from one sample in a study of CD8 T cells in ankylosing spondylitis. TCRdb reprocessed the 5' RACE reads via MiXCR and lists one record per CDR3 protein. This table has 150,000 or so distinct CDR3 sequences, 9.5% to 10% appearing once. Specimen: blood, either unsorted or a sorted T cell fraction (not recorded which). Receptor source: a female donor with ankylosing spondylitis or in good health (not recorded which). The CDR3 runs from the conserved cysteine through the conserved F or W. Fields, in order: V gene, D gene, clone size, J gene, CDR3 protein, CDR3 DNA. A D gene is named only where the DNA matches it firmly. A clone size is listed for some rows: how often the clone was seen (once, few, many), or a class if it is expanded.

V: TRBV20-1; D: TRBD2; size: few; J: TRBJ2-7; CDR3: CSAITSGSYHEQYF; DNA: TGCAGTGCGATAACTAGCGGGAGTTACCACGAGCAGTACTTC
V: TRBV5-6; D: TRBD2; size: .; J: TRBJ2-6; CDR3: CASSFWGGAGANVLTF; DNA: TGTGCCAGCAGCTTTTGGGGGGGAGCTGGGGCCAACGTCCTGACTTTC
V: TRBV14; D: TRBD1; size: .; J: TRBJ2-1; CDR3: CASSLDRGLWDEQFF; DNA: TGTGCCAGCAGCTTGGACAGGGGACTGTGGGATGAGCAGTTCTTC
V: TRBV27; D: .; size: .; J: TRBJ2-7; CDR3: CASSFSGDGYEQYF; DNA: TGTGCCAGCAGCTTTAGCGGAGACGGGTACGAGCAGTACTTC
V: TRBV24-1; D: .; size: many; J: TRBJ1-4; CDR3: CATSDLLPKNEKLFF; DNA: TGTGCCACCAGTGATTTGCTTCCGAAGAATGAAAAACTGTTTTTT
V: TRBV14; D: TRBD2; size: few; J: TRBJ2-7; CDR3: CASSQAAREPYEQYF; DNA: TGTGCCAGCAGCCAAGCGGCGCGGGAGCCCTACGAGCAGTACTTC
V: TRBV4-3; D: .; size: .; J: TRBJ2-3; CDR3: CASSQDDFTGDGDTQYF; DNA: TGCGCCAGCAGCCAAGATGATTTTACGGGAGACGGAGATACGCAGTATTTT
V: TRBV7-8; D: TRBD2; size: .; J: TRBJ2-1; CDR3: CASSYSGSNEQFF; DNA: TGTGCCAGCAGCTATAGCGGGAGTAATGAGCAGTTCTTC
V: TRBV4-3; D: .; size: few; J: TRBJ2-7; CDR3: CASSPVGRAYEQYF; DNA: TGCGCCAGCAGTCCCGTCGGGAGAGCCTACGAGCAGTACTTC
V: TRBV24-1; D: TRBD1; size: few; J: TRBJ2-5; CDR3: CATSDGPGQGGETQYF; DNA: TGTGCCACCAGTGATGGACCGGGACAGGGGGGAGAGACCCAGTACTTC
V: TRBV4-2; D: .; size: many; J: TRBJ1-1; CDR3: CASSQVSLSDTEAFF; DNA: TGTGCCAGCAGCCAAGTTAGCTTGTCGGACACTGAAGCTTTCTTT
V: TRBV25-1; D: .; size: few; J: TRBJ2-7; CDR3: CASSLWGEQYF; DNA: TGTGCCAGCAGTCTTTGGGGCGAGCAGTACTTC
V: TRBV5-1; D: .; size: many; J: TRBJ2-1; CDR3: CASEQRGEQFF; DNA: TGCGCCAGCGAACAAAGGGGGGAGCAGTTCTTC
V: TRBV28; D: .; size: few; J: TRBJ2-7; CDR3: CASSSRRTAVYEQYF; DNA: TGTGCCAGCAGCTCCAGGCGGACGGCGGTATACGAGCAGTACTTC
V: TRBV29-1; D: .; size: many; J: TRBJ2-7; CDR3: CSVVGRRAWSYEQYF; DNA: TGCAGCGTTGTAGGGAGACGGGCATGGTCCTACGAGCAGTACTTC
V: TRBV9; D: TRBD2; size: .; J: TRBJ2-7; CDR3: CASTRGVAGGQDEQYF; DNA: TGTGCCAGCACCCGTGGAGTAGCGGGAGGGCAGGACGAGCAGTACTTC
V: TRBV20-1; D: TRBD2; size: .; J: TRBJ2-5; CDR3: CSAPNRLAGQETQYF; DNA: TGCAGTGCCCCGAACAGACTAGCGGGGCAAGAGACCCAGTACTTC
V: TRBV20-1; D: .; size: many; J: TRBJ1-1; CDR3: CSAQNLNTEAFF; DNA: TGCAGTGCTCAGAACCTGAACACTGAAGCTTTCTTT
V: TRBV4-1; D: TRBD2; size: .; J: TRBJ2-1; CDR3: CASSPYLTSGRAYNEQFF; DNA: TGCGCCAGCAGCCCATACCTGACTAGCGGGAGGGCCTACAATGAGCAGTTCTTC
V: TRBV6-5; D: .; size: few; J: TRBJ2-6; CDR3: CASSEGPPDSGANVLTF; DNA: TGTGCCAGCAGCGAGGGACCTCCCGACTCTGGGGCCAACGTCCTGACTTTC
V: TRBV15; D: .; size: many; J: TRBJ1-2; CDR3: CATSRALGGNRGYTF; DNA: TGTGCCACCAGCAGAGCCCTTGGGGGGAATCGTGGCTACACCTTC
V: TRBV4-3; D: TRBD2; size: few; J: TRBJ2-7; CDR3: CASSQGGGKSPYEQYF; DNA: TGCGCCAGCAGCCAAGGGGGAGGGAAGAGCCCCTACGAGCAGTACTTC
V: TRBV25-1; D: TRBD2; size: many; J: TRBJ2-1; CDR3: CASSEWSGGPGEQFF; DNA: TGTGCCAGCAGTGAATGGTCGGGAGGGCCGGGTGAGCAGTTCTTC
V: TRBV4-1; D: .; size: .; J: TRBJ2-3; CDR3: CASSQERRGAGTDTQYF; DNA: TGCGCCAGCAGCCAAGAAAGACGGGGGGCTGGCACAGATACGCAGTATTTT
V: TRBV20-1; D: TRBD1; size: few; J: TRBJ2-1; CDR3: CSATDGQVYLNEQFF; DNA: TGCAGTGCTACTGACGGACAGGTTTACCTCAATGAGCAGTTCTTC
V: TRBV30; D: TRBD1; size: .; J: TRBJ1-1; CDR3: CAWSVQGGDEAFF; DNA: TGTGCCTGGAGTGTTCAGGGGGGGGATGAAGCTTTCTTT
V: TRBV3-1; D: TRBD1; size: few; J: TRBJ2-7; CDR3: CASSRPGQGRYEQYF; DNA: TGTGCCAGCAGCCGACCGGGACAGGGCCGATACGAGCAGTACTTC
V: TRBV4-3; D: .; size: .; J: TRBJ2-7; CDR3: CASSQDAQQSSYEQYF; DNA: TGCGCCAGCAGCCAAGATGCCCAGCAGAGCTCCTACGAGCAGTACTTC
V: TRBV7-9; D: .; size: many; J: TRBJ1-2; CDR3: CASSSFRDTGKRGYTF; DNA: TGTGCCAGCAGCTCCTTCCGGGACACCGGAAAGCGTGGCTACACCTTC
V: TRBV14; D: .; size: .; J: TRBJ2-2; CDR3: CASSQDQGRYTDTGELFF; DNA: TGTGCCAGCAGCCAAGATCAGGGGAGGTATACGGACACCGGGGAGCTGTTTTTT
V: TRBV28; D: TRBD1; size: many; J: TRBJ2-7; CDR3: CASSSRGYEQYF; DNA: TGTGCCAGCAGTTCCAGGGGGTACGAGCAGTACTTC
V: TRBV7-2; D: .; size: .; J: TRBJ1-1; CDR3: CASSSSPGTEAFF; DNA: TGTGCCAGCAGCTCCAGTCCCGGGACTGAAGCTTTCTTT
V: TRBV29-1; D: TRBD2; size: few; J: TRBJ2-1; CDR3: CSVESGSGNYNEQFF; DNA: TGCAGCGTTGAGTCGGGTAGCGGGAACTACAATGAGCAGTTCTTC
V: TRBV6-6; D: .; size: .; J: TRBJ2-1; CDR3: CASSLRRGNEQFF; DNA: TGTGCCAGCAGTCTCCGGAGGGGGAATGAGCAGTTCTTC
V: TRBV20-1; D: .; size: many; J: TRBJ1-1; CDR3: CSATRGTTEAFF; DNA: TGCAGTGCAACAAGGGGGACCACTGAAGCTTTCTTT
V: TRBV5-1; D: TRBD2; size: .; J: TRBJ2-7; CDR3: CASSLVASGIPSYEQYF; DNA: TGCGCCAGCAGCTTGGTGGCTAGCGGGATCCCCTCCTACGAGCAGTACTTC
V: TRBV29-1; D: .; size: once; J: TRBJ1-1; CDR3: CSVDRDGQNTEAFF; DNA: TGCAGCGTTGATAGGGACGGGCAGAACACTGAAGCTTTCTTT
V: TRBV5-6; D: .; size: .; J: TRBJ2-2; CDR3: CASSPLPGLNTGELFF; DNA: TGTGCCAGCAGCCCCCTTCCGGGACTTAACACCGGGGAGCTGTTTTTT
V: TRBV9; D: .; size: few; J: TRBJ2-7; CDR3: CASSEGLDSSYEQYF; DNA: TGTGCCAGCAGCGAGGGGCTAGACTCCTCCTACGAGCAGTACTTC
V: TRBV27; D: .; size: .; J: TRBJ2-5; CDR3: CASIKGKTQYF; DNA: TGTGCCAGCATAAAGGGGAAGACCCAGTACTTC
V: TRBV30; D: TRBD1; size: .; J: TRBJ2-3; CDR3: CAWSVGTGEGDTQYF; DNA: TGTGCCTGGAGTGTTGGGACAGGGGAAGGAGATACGCAGTATTTT
V: TRBV20-1; D: .; size: few; J: TRBJ2-2; CDR3: CSARGLITGELFF; DNA: TGCAGTGCTAGAGGTCTTATTACCGGGGAGCTGTTTTTT
V: TRBV28; D: .; size: few; J: TRBJ1-6; CDR3: CASRKRGSPLHF; DNA: TGTGCCAGCAGAAAACGGGGTTCACCCCTCCACTTT
V: TRBV23-1; D: .; size: .; J: TRBJ2-1; CDR3: CASSQSGPTGPPSYNEQFF; DNA: TGCGCCAGCAGTCAATCGGGCCCCACCGGGCCCCCCAGCTACAATGAGCAGTTCTTC
V: TRBV24-1; D: .; size: .; J: TRBJ2-1; CDR3: CATSDLGSGTYNEQFF; DNA: TGTGCCACCAGTGATTTGGGTAGCGGTACCTACAATGAGCAGTTCTTC
V: TRBV3-1; D: .; size: many; J: TRBJ1-1; CDR3: CASSPIDVRGTEAFF; DNA: TGTGCCAGCAGCCCAATTGACGTTCGGGGCACTGAAGCTTTCTTT